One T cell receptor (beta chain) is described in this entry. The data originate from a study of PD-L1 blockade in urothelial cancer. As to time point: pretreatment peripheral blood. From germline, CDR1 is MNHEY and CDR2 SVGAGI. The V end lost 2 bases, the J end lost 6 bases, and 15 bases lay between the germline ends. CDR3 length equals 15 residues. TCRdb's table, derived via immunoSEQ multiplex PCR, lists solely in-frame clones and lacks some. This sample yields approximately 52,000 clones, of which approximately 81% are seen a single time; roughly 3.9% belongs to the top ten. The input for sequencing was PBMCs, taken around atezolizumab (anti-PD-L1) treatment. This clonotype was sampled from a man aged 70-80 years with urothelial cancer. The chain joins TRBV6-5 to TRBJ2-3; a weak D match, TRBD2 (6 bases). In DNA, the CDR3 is TGTGCCAGCAGTTACGGGACTTTCGAAGGGGATACGCAGTATTTT. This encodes CASSYGTFEGDTQYF.